This record concerns one T cell receptor (beta chain) sequence. Its antigen is unknown. This specimen belongs to a study of tumor-infiltrating lymphocytes in localized non-small cell lung cancer. About the research overall: Resected tumor was paired with non-adjacent uninvolved lung from the same patient.

Generated by immunoSEQ multiplex PCR, the TCRdb table keeps only in-frame clones and is missing some. The profile shows some 9,200 clones, 81% of them singletons. The CDR3 totals 15 residues. V trimming: 6 bases; J trimming: 1 base; junction bases outside the gene matches: 8. Germline loops: CDR1 LNHDA, CDR2 SQIVND (reference sequence). Overall study findings and caveats: IM1 and IM2 tumors showed no difference in T-cell fraction.

The gene calls are TRBV19 and TRBJ1-1; 7 bases agree with TRBD1. This clonotype originated in a human donor with non-small cell lung cancer. Sequenced input: uninvolved lung tissue not adjacent to the tumor. The CDR3 DNA follows: TGTGCCAGTAGCCTGGGACAGACGTGGAACACTGAAGCTTTCTTT. Amino acids: CASSLGQTWNTEAFF.